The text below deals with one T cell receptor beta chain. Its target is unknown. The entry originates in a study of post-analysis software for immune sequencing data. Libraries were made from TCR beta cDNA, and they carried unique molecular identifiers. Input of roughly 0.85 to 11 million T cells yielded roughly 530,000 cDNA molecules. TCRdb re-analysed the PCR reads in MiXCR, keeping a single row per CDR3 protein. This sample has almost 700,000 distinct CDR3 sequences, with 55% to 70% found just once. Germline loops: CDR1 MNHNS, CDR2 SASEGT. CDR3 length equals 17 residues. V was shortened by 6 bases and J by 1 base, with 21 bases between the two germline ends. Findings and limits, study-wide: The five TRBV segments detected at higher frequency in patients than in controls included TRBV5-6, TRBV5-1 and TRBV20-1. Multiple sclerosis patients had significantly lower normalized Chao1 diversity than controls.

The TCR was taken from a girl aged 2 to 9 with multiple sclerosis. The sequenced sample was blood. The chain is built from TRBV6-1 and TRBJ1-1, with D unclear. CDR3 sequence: CASSAVFPVVGNTEAFF. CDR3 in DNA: TGTGCCAGCAGCGCGGTCTTCCCGGTGGTGGGGAACACTGAAGCTTTCTTT.